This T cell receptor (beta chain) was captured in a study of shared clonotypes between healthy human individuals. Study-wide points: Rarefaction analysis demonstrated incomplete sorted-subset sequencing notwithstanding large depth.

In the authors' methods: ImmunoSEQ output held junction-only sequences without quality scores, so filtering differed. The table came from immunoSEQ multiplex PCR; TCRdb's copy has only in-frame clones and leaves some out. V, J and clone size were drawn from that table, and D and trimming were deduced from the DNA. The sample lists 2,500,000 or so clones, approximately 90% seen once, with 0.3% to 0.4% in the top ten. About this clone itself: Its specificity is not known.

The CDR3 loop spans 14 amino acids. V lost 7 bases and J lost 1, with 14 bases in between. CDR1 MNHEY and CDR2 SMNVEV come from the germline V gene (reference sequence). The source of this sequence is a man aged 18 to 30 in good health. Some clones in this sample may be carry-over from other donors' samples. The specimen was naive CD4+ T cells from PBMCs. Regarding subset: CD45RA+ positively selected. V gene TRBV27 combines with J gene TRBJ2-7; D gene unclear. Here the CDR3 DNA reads TGTGCCAGCATGATTGGACGGCGGTCCTACGAGCAGTACTTC. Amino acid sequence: CASMIGRRSYEQYF.